This T cell receptor (beta chain) stems from a study of CD8 T cells in Susac syndrome. Findings and caveats of the study: It was acknowledged in the study that the number of individuals who were included in its TCR sequencing and HLA analysis was relatively small.

An amount of RNA that ranged from about 0.45 to 1 ug was reverse transcribed with random hexamers. TCR beta CDR3 was amplified by immunoSEQ covering 54 Vbeta and 13 Jbeta. TCRdb re-analysed the immunoSEQ multiplex PCR reads in MiXCR, keeping a single row per CDR3 protein. The repertoire consists of fewer than 200,000 distinct CDR3 sequences, with 85% to 95% occurring once and the leading ten covering around 0.16%. Sequencing of TCR beta covered CD8+ and CD4+ T cells obtained from blood. Negative isolation was used for CD8+ and CD4+ T cells and FACS enrichment for TEMRA cells. On this clonotype itself: Its antigen is not identified.

Germline-derived CDR1 and CDR2 are SGHTA and FQGTGA. The V gene lost 5 bases and the J gene lost 8 bases, with 12 bases spanning the gap. The CDR3 covers 12 residues. What was sequenced was CD8+ T cells from PBMCs. The chain couples TRBV7-3 to TRBJ1-1; weak D call: TRBD1 (5 bases). The clonotype comes from a human donor with multiple sclerosis. CDR3 residues: CASSNGDLEAFF. In DNA form, the CDR3 reads TGTGCCAGCAGCAACGGGGACCTAGAAGCTTTCTTT.